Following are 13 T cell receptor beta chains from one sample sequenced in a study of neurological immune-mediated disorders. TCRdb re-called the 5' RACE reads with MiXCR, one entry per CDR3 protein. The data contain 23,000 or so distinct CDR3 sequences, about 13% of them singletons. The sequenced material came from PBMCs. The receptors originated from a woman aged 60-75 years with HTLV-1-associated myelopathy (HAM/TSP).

CDR3 bases: TGCAGTGCTAGAGACAGGTACACTGAAGCTTTCTTT. Residues: CSARDRYTEAFF. The chain couples TRBV20-1 to TRBJ1-1; D not certain. There are 12 residues in the CDR3. The V gene lost 0 bases and the J gene lost 3 bases, with 5 bases spanning the gap. Germline values: CDR1 DFQATT, CDR2 SNEGSKA (reference sequence).

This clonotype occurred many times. The chain's CDR3 is CATSRDRVSYEQYF. CDR3 in DNA: TGTGCCACCAGCAGAGACAGGGTCTCGTACGAGCAGTACTTC. The chain recombines TRBV15 with TRBJ2-7, with D possibly matching TRBD1 (5 bases). The V end was cut by 0 bases, the J end by 4 bases, with 10 bases between. This CDR3 has 14 amino acids. In germline, CDR1 is LNHNV, CDR2 YYDKDF (reference sequence). Complete variable domain (other parts from reference TRBV15 and TRBJ2-7): DAMVIQNPRYQVTQFGKPVTLSCSQTLNHNVMYWYQQKSSQAPKLLFHYYDKDFNNEADTPDNFQSRRPNTSFCFLDIRSPGLGDTAMYLCATSRDRVSYEQYFGPGTRLTVT.

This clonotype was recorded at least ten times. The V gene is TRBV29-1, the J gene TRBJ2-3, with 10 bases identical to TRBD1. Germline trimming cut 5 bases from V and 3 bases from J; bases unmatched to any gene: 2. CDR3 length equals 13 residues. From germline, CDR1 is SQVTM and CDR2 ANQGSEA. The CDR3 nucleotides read TGCAGCGTTAAGGGACAGGGGACAGATACGCAGTATTTT. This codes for CSVKGQGTDTQYF.

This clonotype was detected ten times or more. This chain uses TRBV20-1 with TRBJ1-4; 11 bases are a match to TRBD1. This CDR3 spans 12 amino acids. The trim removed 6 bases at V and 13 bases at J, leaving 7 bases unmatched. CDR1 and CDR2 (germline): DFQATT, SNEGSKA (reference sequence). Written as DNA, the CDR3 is TGCAGTGCCCTAGGAGGGACAGGGGGACTGTTTTTT. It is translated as CSALGGTGGLFF.

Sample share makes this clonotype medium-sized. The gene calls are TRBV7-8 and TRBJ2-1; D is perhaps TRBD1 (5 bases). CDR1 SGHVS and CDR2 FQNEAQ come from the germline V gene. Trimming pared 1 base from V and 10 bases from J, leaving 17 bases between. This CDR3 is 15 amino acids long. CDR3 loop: CASSLGQKRVGEQFF. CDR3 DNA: TGTGCCAGCAGCTTAGGACAGAAAAGGGTCGGAGAGCAGTTCTTC.

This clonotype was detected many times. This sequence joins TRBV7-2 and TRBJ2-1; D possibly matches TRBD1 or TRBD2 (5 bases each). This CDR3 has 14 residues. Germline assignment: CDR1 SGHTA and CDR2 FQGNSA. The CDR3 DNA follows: TGTGCAAGTACTAGAGGGGATACCTACAATGAGCAGTTCTTC. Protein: CASTRGDTYNEQFF.

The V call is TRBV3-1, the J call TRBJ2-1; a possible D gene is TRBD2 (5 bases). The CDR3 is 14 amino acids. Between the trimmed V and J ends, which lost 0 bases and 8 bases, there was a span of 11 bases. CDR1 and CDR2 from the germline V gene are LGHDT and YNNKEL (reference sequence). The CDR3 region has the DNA TGTGCCAGCAGCCAAGATAACGGAGCGGATGAGCAGTTCTTC. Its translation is CASSQDNGADEQFF.

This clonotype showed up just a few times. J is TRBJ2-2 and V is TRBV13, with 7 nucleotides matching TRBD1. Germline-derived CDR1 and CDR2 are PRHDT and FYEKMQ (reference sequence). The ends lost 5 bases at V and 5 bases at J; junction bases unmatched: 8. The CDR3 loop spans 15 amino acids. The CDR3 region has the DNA TGTGCCAGCAGCAGACGGACAGGTTGGACCGGGGAGCTGTTTTTT. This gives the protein CASSRRTGWTGELFF.

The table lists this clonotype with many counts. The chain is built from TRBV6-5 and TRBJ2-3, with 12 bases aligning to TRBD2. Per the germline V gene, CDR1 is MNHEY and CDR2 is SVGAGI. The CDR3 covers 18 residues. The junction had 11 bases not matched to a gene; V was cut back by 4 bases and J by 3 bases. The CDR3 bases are TGTGCCAGCAGTTCACACTTCGGACTAGCGGGGACTACAGATACGCAGTATTTT. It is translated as CASSSHFGLAGTTDTQYF.

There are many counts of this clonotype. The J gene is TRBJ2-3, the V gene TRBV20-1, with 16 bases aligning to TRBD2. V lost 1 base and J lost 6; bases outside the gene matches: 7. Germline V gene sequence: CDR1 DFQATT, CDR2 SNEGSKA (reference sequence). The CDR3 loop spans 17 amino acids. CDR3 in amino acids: CSARAPPGLAGGDTQYF. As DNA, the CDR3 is TGCAGTGCTAGAGCCCCCCCGGGACTAGCGGGGGGGGATACGCAGTATTTT.

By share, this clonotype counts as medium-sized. In nucleotides, the CDR3 is TGTGCCAGCAGCCCCCTAGCGGGGGGAGGTGAGCAGTTCTTC. Translating it yields CASSPLAGGGEQFF. The genes are TRBV7-2 and TRBJ2-1; 11 nucleotides agree with TRBD2. CDR3 length: 14 residues. V dropped 5 bases and J dropped 9; count of bases not matched to a gene: 6. CDR1 is SGHTA, CDR2 FQGNSA, per germline.

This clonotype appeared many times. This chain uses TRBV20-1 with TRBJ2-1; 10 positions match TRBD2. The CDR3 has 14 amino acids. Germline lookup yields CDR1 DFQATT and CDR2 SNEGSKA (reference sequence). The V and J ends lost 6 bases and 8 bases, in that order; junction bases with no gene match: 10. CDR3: CSAGSASGSHEQFF. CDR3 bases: TGCAGTGCGGGTTCGGCTAGCGGGAGTCATGAGCAGTTCTTC.

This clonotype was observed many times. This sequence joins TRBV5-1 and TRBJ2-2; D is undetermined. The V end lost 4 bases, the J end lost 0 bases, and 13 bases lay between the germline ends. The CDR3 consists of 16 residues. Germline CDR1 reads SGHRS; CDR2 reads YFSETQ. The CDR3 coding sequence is TGCGCCAGCAGCCCACGGGTAGGAGCGAACACCGGGGAGCTGTTTTTT. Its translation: CASSPRVGANTGELFF.